This is a list of T cell receptor beta chains from one sample in a study of cytomegalovirus exposure and HLA in healthy donors. Only in-frame clones appear in the TCRdb table, and some are missing; sequencing was by immunoSEQ multiplex PCR. Among some 200,000 clones listed, roughly 84% were seen once. The sequencing sample was made of PBMCs. Every receptor here comes from a girl between 5 and 17 years old in good health and CMV-seronegative. CDR3s include the opening cysteine and the closing phenylalanine or tryptophan. D genes are given only for firm matches. Clone size is not always given. Where it is, it says once, few, many or a class for expanded clones.

J,D,size,V,CDR3,DNA
TRBJ1-1,.,.,TRBV28,CASSGAGLNTEAFF,TGTGCCAGCAGTGGAGCTGGATTGAACACTGAAGCTTTCTTT
TRBJ2-3,TRBD2,few,TRBV7-9,CASSALAGGGTDTQYF,TGTGCCAGCAGCGCCCTAGCGGGAGGGGGCACAGATACGCAGTATTTT
TRBJ2-7,.,.,TRBV29-1,CSVALTHYEQYF,TGCAGCGTTGCCCTTACACACTACGAGCAGTACTTC
TRBJ2-4,.,.,TRBV2,CASSGQGISSGIQYF,TGTGCCAGCAGTGGTCAGGGGATTAGCTCGGGTATTCAGTACTTC
TRBJ1-2,TRBD1,few,TRBV29-1,CSDGTGYGYTF,TGCAGCGACGGGACAGGATATGGCTACACCTTC
TRBJ1-1,.,.,TRBV27,CASSLRGAGNSNTEAFF,TGTGCCAGCAGTCTTCGTGGGGCAGGCAACTCGAACACTGAAGCTTTCTTT
TRBJ1-5,.,.,TRBV30,CASSDSNQGSQHF,TGTGCCTCCTCGGACAGCAATCAAGGGTCCCAGCATTTT
TRBJ2-2,.,once,TRBV7-3,CASSLTWNSGLFF,TGTGCCAGCAGCTTAACATGGAACAGCGGACTGTTTTTT
TRBJ2-1,.,.,TRBV19,CASSMKPSFSDEQFF,TGTGCCAGTAGTATGAAACCTAGTTTTTCCGATGAGCAGTTCTTC
TRBJ1-4,.,.,TRBV28,CASSLPTIGATNEKLFF,TGTGCCAGCAGTTTACCTACTATAGGGGCAACTAATGAAAAACTGTTTTTT
TRBJ2-1,TRBD1,.,TRBV9,CASSPGTGPYNEQFF,TGTGCCAGCAGCCCAGGGACAGGACCCTACAATGAGCAGTTCTTC
TRBJ2-5,TRBD2,.,TRBV6-5,CASSLLAGEETQYF,TGTGCCAGCAGCCTACTAGCGGGAGAAGAGACCCAGTACTTC
TRBJ2-7,.,.,TRBV30,CAWSLGQGYEQYF,TGTGCCTGGAGTTTAGGACAAGGCTACGAGCAGTACTTC
TRBJ1-2,.,.,TRBV6-6,CASSYTPGAGGYTF,TGTGCCAGCAGTTACACCCCAGGGGCTGGTGGCTACACCTTC
TRBJ2-1,TRBD1,.,TRBV2,CASINRAGGYNEQFF,TGTGCCAGCATAAATAGGGCAGGGGGATACAATGAGCAGTTCTTC
TRBJ2-3,.,once,TRBV19,CASSMGGAQYF,TGTGCCAGTAGTATGGGGGGAGCGCAGTATTTT
TRBJ1-2,.,.,TRBV7-9,CASSLVAGFLYGYTF,TGTGCCAGCAGCTTAGTAGCCGGGTTCCTCTATGGCTACACCTTC
TRBJ1-1,TRBD1,.,TRBV4-1,CASSQVTGGTEAFF,TGCGCCAGCAGCCAAGTAACAGGGGGAACTGAAGCTTTCTTT
TRBJ2-5,TRBD2,.,TRBV30,CAWSVGGETQYF,TGTGCCTGGAGTGTCGGGGGGGAGACCCAGTACTTC
TRBJ2-7,.,.,TRBV27,CASRRGQAYEQYF,TGTGCCTCCCGCCGGGGACAAGCATACGAGCAGTACTTC
TRBJ2-1,TRBD1,.,TRBV18,CASSPDGTGGGEQFF,TGTGCCAGCTCACCAGACGGGACAGGGGGTGGTGAGCAGTTCTTC
TRBJ1-2,TRBD1,.,TRBV10-3,CATIRGGQGTANYGYTF,TGTGCCACCATTCGAGGCGGACAGGGTACCGCTAACTATGGCTACACCTTC
TRBJ1-1,TRBD1,.,TRBV6-5,CASSRDRHKAFF,TGTGCCAGCAGCCGGGACAGACATAAGGCTTTCTTT
TRBJ1-6,.,.,TRBV29-1,CSVRAGSDNSPLHF,TGCAGCGTTCGAGCGGGGTCGGATAATTCACCCCTCCACTTT
TRBJ2-5,.,.,TRBV11-2,CASSLRNQETQYF,TGTGCCAGCAGCCTACGTAACCAAGAGACCCAGTACTTC
TRBJ1-1,.,few,TRBV5-1,CASSKGGSGTEAFF,TGCGCCAGCTCGAAAGGGGGTTCGGGCACTGAAGCTTTCTTT
TRBJ2-5,.,.,TRBV2,CASSEERATRETQYF,TGTGCCAGCAGTGAAGAGAGGGCGACTCGGGAGACCCAGTACTTC
TRBJ2-7,TRBD1,.,TRBV28,CASSLPTGSSYEQYF,TGTGCCAGCAGTCTCCCGACAGGGTCCTCCTACGAGCAGTACTTC
TRBJ1-2,.,.,TRBV28,CASSFRVNYGYTF,TGTGCCAGCAGTTTCAGGGTGAACTATGGCTACACCTTC
TRBJ1-1,.,.,TRBV2,CASSEGAKSEAFF,TGTGCCAGCAGTGAAGGGGCAAAGTCTGAAGCTTTCTTT
TRBJ2-3,TRBD1,.,TRBV5-1,CASSSGDSRTDTQYF,TGCGCCAGCAGCTCCGGGGACAGCCGCACAGATACGCAGTATTTT
TRBJ2-3,TRBD1,.,TRBV28,CASFGQVTDTQYF,TGTGCCAGCTTTGGACAGGTCACAGATACGCAGTATTTT
TRBJ2-7,TRBD1,few,TRBV6-5,CASSRQGEQYF,TGTGCCAGCAGTAGACAGGGCGAGCAGTACTTC
TRBJ2-2,.,few,TRBV14,CASSQPGQHTGELFF,TGTGCCAGCAGCCAACCGGGACAACACACCGGGGAGCTGTTTTTT
TRBJ1-1,TRBD1,once,TRBV9,CASSGGTGAIGAFF,TGTGCCAGCAGCGGAGGAACAGGGGCGATTGGCGCTTTCTTT
TRBJ1-2,.,few,TRBV7-9,CASSPTGINYGYTF,TGTGCCAGCAGCCCTACAGGGATTAACTATGGCTACACCTTC
TRBJ2-7,TRBD2,.,TRBV11-3,CASSLDLGLAPQAGEQYF,TGTGCCAGCAGCTTAGATTTGGGACTAGCTCCTCAGGCGGGGGAGCAGTACTTC
TRBJ1-1,.,.,TRBV27,CASSMGAQAFF,TGTGCCAGCAGTATGGGGGCGCAAGCTTTCTTT
TRBJ1-1,.,.,TRBV11-3,CASSLSLNTEAFF,TGTGCCAGCAGTCTATCGTTGAACACTGAAGCTTTCTTT
TRBJ2-2,.,.,TRBV27,CASAAAGLRTGELFF,TGTGCCAGCGCCGCTGCGGGGCTCCGAACCGGGGAGCTGTTTTTT